The 4 T cell receptor beta chains below come from one sample, sequenced in a study of early T cells in non-severe SARS-CoV-2 infection. TCRdb re-analysed the 5' RACE reads in MiXCR, keeping a single row per CDR3 protein. The data contain fewer than 100,000 distinct CDR3 sequences, around 11% of them singletons. The sample was whole blood. The source is an adult who was a healthcare worker with PCR-confirmed SARS-CoV-2 infection or an uninfected control (not recorded which).

The CDR3 coding sequence is TGCAGCGGTGACAGGGGTGTCATGAACACTGAAGCTTTCTTT. It is translated as CSGDRGVMNTEAFF. V gene TRBV29-1 combines with J gene TRBJ1-1; 8 positions match TRBD1. Germline V gives CDR1 SQVTM, CDR2 ANQGSEA. The V gene end was trimmed by 7 bases and the J gene end by 0 bases; junction bases not matched to a gene: 7. The CDR3 covers 14 residues.

The rearrangement links TRBV6-1 to TRBJ2-1; weak D call: TRBD2 (6 bases). The V end lost 7 bases, the J end lost 5 bases, and 12 bases lay between the germline ends. CDR3 length: 13 amino acids. Germline V gene lookup returns CDR1 MNHNS and CDR2 SASEGT. The DNA of the CDR3 is TGTGCCAGCATTACTTGGGGGGACAATGAGCAGTTCTTC. Translating it yields CASITWGDNEQFF.

This clonotype was counted only a few times. V and J are TRBV18 and TRBJ2-3; 7 bases map to TRBD1. V trimming: 0 bases; J trimming: 0 bases; junction bases outside the gene matches: 6. CDR3 size: 17 residues. Germline-derived CDR1 and CDR2 are KGHSH and LQKENI. In DNA, the CDR3 is TGTGCCAGCTCACCACCTGACAGGGTCACTAGCACAGATACGCAGTATTTT. Encoded protein: CASSPPDRVTSTDTQYF.

The chain carries TRBV7-2 and TRBJ2-5; D is uncertain. The CDR3 contains 14 residues. V was pared by 1 base and J by 2 bases, with 8 bases between. The germline gives CDR1 SGHTA, CDR2 FQGNSA. This CDR3 is CASSLGARQETQYF. CDR3 coding DNA: TGTGCCAGCAGCTTAGGGGCTAGGCAAGAGACCCAGTACTTC.